Presented here are 28 T cell receptor beta chains from one specimen sequenced in a study of T cell responses to AZD1222 COVID-19 vaccine. The protocol was immunoSEQ multiplex PCR, while the TCRdb copy is restricted to in-frame clones and leaves out a portion. The sample holds about 130,000 clones, 88% seen once. Material: peripheral blood, obtained 28 days after the second AZD1222 dose. These receptors came from an adult who received the AZD1222 COVID-19 vaccine.

The chain recombines TRBV3-1 (or the pseudogene TRBV3-2) with TRBJ2-2; D uncertain. The germline V gene encodes CDR1 LGHDT and CDR2 YNNKEL (reference sequence). V lost 0 bases to trimming and J lost 3 bases, with 5 bases between them. CDR3 length: 14 residues. CDR3 sequence reads: CASSQDYDTGELFF. The CDR3 DNA reads as TGTGCCAGCAGCCAAGATTATGACACCGGGGAGCTGTTTTTT.

This clone has only one observation. V usage is TRBV9 and J usage is TRBJ1-6; D is perhaps TRBD1 (6 bases). V lost 3 bases and J 12 bases, leaving 16 bases between the germline ends. This CDR3 region has 14 residues. Looked up from germline, CDR1 is SGDLS and CDR2 is YYNGEE. Here the CDR3 reads CASSAGQTNKPLHF. The CDR3 region has the DNA TGTGCCAGCAGCGCCGGACAGACTAATAAACCCCTCCACTTT.

The J gene is TRBJ1-1, the V gene TRBV12-3 or TRBV12-4; 9 bases map to TRBD1. CDR3 size: 13 residues. The V segment lost 3 bases and the J segment 7 bases; nucleotides outside the gene matches: 3. The CDR3 bases are TGTGCCAGCAGTTTTGGGACAGGGATTGAAGCTTTCTTT. It is translated as CASSFGTGIEAFF.

The chain is built from TRBV12-5 and TRBJ1-5; possibly TRBD1 for D (5 bases). Germline CDR1 and CDR2: LGHNT and FRNRAP. Trimming cost V 0 bases and J 0 bases, with 18 bases left between them. This CDR3 has 19 amino acids. The CDR3, as DNA: TGTGCTAGTGGTTTGGTAGACGACGGACACGCGGATAGCAATCAGCCCCAGCATTTT. It translates to CASGLVDDGHADSNQPQHF.

The chain has TRBV5-1 and TRBJ2-1; tentative D call: TRBD2 (6 bases). The germline V gene encodes CDR1 SGHRS and CDR2 YFSETQ. This CDR3 is 15 amino acids long. V lost 3 bases and J lost 3, with 13 bases in between. Written as DNA, the CDR3 is TGCGCCAGCAGCTCAGATCTCGGGAGCTACAATGAGCAGTTCTTC. This encodes CASSSDLGSYNEQFF.

The chain couples TRBV11-2 to TRBJ1-4; TRBD1 aligns across 9 bases. V shed 1 base and J 8 bases; nucleotides not matched to a gene: 2. The CDR3 consists of 14 residues. CDR1 is SGHAT and CDR2 is FQNNGV in the germline V gene. CDR3 nucleotide sequence: TGTGCCAGCAGCTTAGGGACAGGGGTGGAAAAACTGTTTTTT. It codes for CASSLGTGVEKLFF.

The genes are TRBV2 and TRBJ1-5; D call uncertain. The CDR3 length is 14 residues. Germline V gene lookup returns CDR1 SNHLY and CDR2 FYNNEI. V dropped 4 bases and J dropped 5 bases, with 12 bases sitting between them. CDR3 sequence: CASSVEQDDQPQHF. The CDR3 nucleotides are TGTGCCAGCAGTGTAGAGCAAGACGATCAGCCCCAGCATTTT.

The chain is built from TRBV2 and TRBJ1-3; D perhaps matches TRBD1 (6 bases). Germline lookup yields CDR1 SNHLY and CDR2 FYNNEI. This CDR3 spans 15 amino acids. Trimming left V 2 bases short and J 3 bases short, with 11 bases between. The CDR3 DNA follows: TGTGCCAGCAGTGAACAGACAGGCGGTGGAAACACCATATATTTT. Its protein product is CASSEQTGGGNTIYF.

The chain joins TRBV5-5 to TRBJ2-5, with D unresolved. CDR1 and CDR2 (germline): SGHKS, YYEKEE (reference sequence). The CDR3 is 14 amino acids. V gave up 2 bases and J gave up 2 bases, with 10 bases separating them. This CDR3 reads CASSLSPRQETQYF. The CDR3 DNA reads TGTGCCAGCAGCTTAAGTCCGCGGCAAGAGACCCAGTACTTC.

The chain employs TRBV7-8 and TRBJ1-1; D perhaps matches TRBD1 (6 bases). Germline CDR1 reads SGHVS; CDR2 reads FQNEAQ. The CDR3 runs 17 residues. V dropped 5 bases and J dropped 5 bases, with 24 bases sitting between them. The CDR3 is CASSPRGGSEVLTEAFF. In DNA form, the CDR3 reads TGTGCCAGCAGCCCCAGGGGAGGGTCGGAGGTTTTGACTGAAGCTTTCTTT.

The chain combines TRBV5-1 with TRBJ1-4; tentatively, D is TRBD1 (6 bases). With 4 bases removed from V and 8 bases from J, the gap between germline ends came to 15 bases. The CDR3 sequence is 14 residues long. The germline V gene encodes CDR1 SGHRS and CDR2 YFSETQ. The CDR3 is CASSTRGGGEKLFF. DNA for the CDR3: TGCGCCAGCAGCACCAGAGGGGGAGGCGAAAAACTGTTTTTT.

In this sample, this clone turned up once. V gene TRBV18 combines with J gene TRBJ2-1; D is ambiguous. Germline assignment: CDR1 KGHSH and CDR2 LQKENI. This CDR3 has 13 amino acids. The ends were cut back, 4 bases at V and 5 bases at J, with 9 bases in the middle. CDR3 bases: TGTGCCAGCTCACGAGGCCTAAACAATGAGCAGTTCTTC. Amino acid sequence: CASSRGLNNEQFF.

This sequence joins TRBV7-9 and TRBJ1-4; 10 positions match TRBD1. The CDR3 extends over 14 amino acids. Germline-derived CDR1 and CDR2 are SEHNR and FQNEAQ (reference sequence). Trimming removed 5 bases from V and 7 bases from J; junction bases left unmatched: 4. Here the CDR3 reads CASSRQGAGEKLFF. Here the CDR3 DNA reads TGTGCCAGCAGCCGACAGGGGGCAGGTGAAAAACTGTTTTTT.

This chain uses TRBV2 with TRBJ1-4; 11 bases map to TRBD1. Germline-derived CDR1 and CDR2 are SNHLY and FYNNEI. CDR3 length equals 14 residues. V lost 8 bases, J lost 9 bases, and 8 bases stayed unmatched. CDR3: CASSHGTGGKKLFF. In DNA form, the CDR3 reads TGTGCCAGCTCCCATGGGACAGGGGGGAAAAAACTGTTTTTT. The variable domain in full, completed from reference TRBV2 and TRBJ1-4, reads EPEVTQTPSHQVTQMGQEVILRCVPISNHLYFYWYRQILGQKVEFLVSFYNNEISEKSEIFDDQFSVERPDGSNFTLKIRSTKLEDSAMYFCASSHGTGGKKLFFGSGTQLSVL.

The table lists this clone with a count of one. The rearrangement uses TRBV19 and TRBJ1-5, with 10 bases identical to TRBD1. This CDR3 comprises 15 residues. Germline V gives CDR1 LNHDA, CDR2 SQIVND (reference sequence). J lost 1 base, V lost 8 bases, and 5 bases had no gene match. The CDR3 DNA sequence: TGTGCCAGTCGTAGACAGGGGGCAAGCAATCAGCCCCAGCATTTT. Its translation is CASRRQGASNQPQHF.

The V and J genes are TRBV20-1 and TRBJ2-5, with D possibly TRBD2 on 5 matching bases. V was cut by 6 bases and J by 5 bases, with 10 bases left in between. The CDR3 covers 11 residues. Per the germline V gene, CDR1 is DFQATT and CDR2 is SNEGSKA (reference sequence). CDR3 sequence reads: CSATKRETQYF. The CDR3 nucleotides are TGCAGTGCAACTAAGCGGGAGACCCAGTACTTC.

Points on this clone: Other DNA sequences of this sample code for an identical CDR3. J is TRBJ2-7 and V is TRBV18, with D tentatively TRBD2 (5 bases). This CDR3 spans 13 amino acids. The germline V gene encodes CDR1 KGHSH and CDR2 LQKENI. Trimming stripped 4 bases from V and 2 bases from J, with 9 bases between. The CDR3: CASSLDGTYEQYF. DNA for the CDR3: TGTGCCAGCTCACTTGACGGGACCTACGAGCAGTACTTC.

V is TRBV6-5 and J is TRBJ2-7, with D possibly being TRBD1 (6 bases). This CDR3 comprises 15 residues. V dropped 4 bases and J dropped 1 base, with 14 bases sitting between them. CDR1 MNHEY and CDR2 SVGAGI come from the germline V gene. The CDR3 nucleotides read TGTGCCAGCAGTTTGGGGCAGGGGCTATCCTACGAGCAGTACTTC. Translated: CASSLGQGLSYEQYF.

A single count supports this clone. The chain joins TRBV29-1 to TRBJ2-7; 10 bases are shared with TRBD2. The length of the CDR3 is 15 residues. The V gene's germline CDR1 is SQVTM and CDR2 ANQGSEA. The V and J ends lost 1 base and 4 bases, in that order; junction bases with no gene match: 7. CDR3 loop: CSVEASTSGYYEQYF. CDR3 in DNA: TGCAGCGTTGAAGCCTCGACTAGCGGGTATTACGAGCAGTACTTC.

The V and J genes are TRBV25-1 and TRBJ2-2, with 11 nucleotides matching TRBD1. V lost 6 bases and J lost 5; bases outside the gene matches: 2. This CDR3 spans 14 amino acids. Germline CDR1 is MGHDK and CDR2 is SYGVNS. Here the CDR3 reads CASRDRGLTGELFF. The CDR3 region has the DNA TGTGCCAGCAGGGACAGGGGGCTTACCGGGGAGCTGTTTTTT.

CDR3 amino acids: CASSQAPGDSSPLHF. As DNA, the CDR3 is TGCGCCAGCAGCCAAGCTCCAGGGGATTCTTCACCCCTCCACTTT. The genes are TRBV4-3 and TRBJ1-6; perhaps TRBD1 as D (6 bases). Germline CDR1 LGHNA, CDR2 YSLEER. Trimming left V 1 base short and J 9 bases short, with 13 bases between. CDR3 size: 15 residues.

This clone was seen just once. This sequence joins TRBV12-3 or TRBV12-4 and TRBJ2-3, with D unresolved. V dropped 10 bases and J dropped 2 bases, with 13 bases sitting between them. The CDR3 covers 13 residues. The CDR3 DNA follows: TGTGCCACCGGCCAGTGGATCACAGATACGCAGTATTTT. This sequence encodes CATGQWITDTQYF.

The V gene is TRBV28, the J gene TRBJ2-1; no reliable D call. The CDR3 sequence is 13 residues long. Germline V gene lookup returns CDR1 MDHEN and CDR2 SYDVKM. The germline V and J ends were trimmed by 9 bases and 3 bases, with 12 bases remaining between them. The CDR3 sequence: CASSSLCYNEQFF. CDR3 sequence (DNA): TGTGCCAGTAGCAGTCTCTGCTACAATGAGCAGTTCTTC.

This clone was detected once. The rearrangement uses TRBV7-3 and TRBJ2-3, with 7 bases identical to TRBD2. Trimming at V came to 5 bases and at J to 2 bases, leaving 7 bases not matched to a gene. The CDR3 is made up of 15 amino acids. Germline V CDR1 and CDR2: SGHTA, FQGTGA. The DNA of the CDR3 is TGTGCCAGCAGCGTACAGCGGGGTTTCACAGATACGCAGTATTTT. As protein: CASSVQRGFTDTQYF.

The CDR3: CASSQARTDYYGYTF. The CDR3 DNA sequence: TGCGCCAGCAGCCAAGCGCGGACAGATTATTATGGCTACACCTTC. The rearrangement links TRBV4-1 to TRBJ1-2; the D gene is possibly TRBD1 (6 bases). The germline V gene encodes CDR1 MGHRA and CDR2 YSYEKL. Deletions cut 1 base from V and 5 bases from J, with 14 bases between. The CDR3 is made up of 15 amino acids.

The table lists this clone with a few counts. The chain joins TRBV2 to TRBJ2-7; 10 bases are a match to TRBD1. The CDR3 is 16 residues long. Per germline, CDR1 SNHLY and CDR2 FYNNEI. V lost 4 bases, J lost 6 bases, and 12 bases stayed unmatched. CDR3 nucleotide sequence: TGTGCCAGCAGTGGCCACCCGGGACAGGGGTCTTTCGAGCAGTACTTC. Its translation is CASSGHPGQGSFEQYF.

This chain links TRBV7-7 with TRBJ2-1; 9 nucleotides match TRBD1. The CDR3 is 13 amino acids. Germline lookup yields CDR1 SSHAT and CDR2 FNYEAQ (reference sequence). The ends lost 3 bases at V and 15 bases at J; junction bases unmatched: 9. The CDR3 protein is CASSFRDREEPFF. In nucleotides, the CDR3 is TGTGCCAGCAGCTTCCGGGACAGGGAGGAACCGTTCTTC.

This chain joins TRBV6-6 and TRBJ1-1, with D uncertain. This CDR3 comprises 14 residues. Germline CDR1 and CDR2: MNHNY and SVGAGI (reference sequence). The V and J ends lost 0 bases and 1 base respectively, with 6 bases between them. As DNA, the CDR3 is TGTGCCAGCAGTTACTCGGAAGGGAACACTGAAGCTTTCTTT. The encoded protein is CASSYSEGNTEAFF.